This TCR beta chain was retrieved from a study of blood T cell repertoires in COVID-19. On the study more broadly: Samples came from the United States, Italy and Spain, spanning acute and convalescent COVID-19.

Trimming pared 5 bases from V and 4 bases from J, leaving 15 bases between. The CDR3 has 14 residues. Germline V gene data show CDR1 as SGHRS and CDR2 as YFSETQ. Sequencing was performed with immunoSEQ multiplex PCR; in TCRdb, only in-frame clones are kept and a portion is missing. The sample has some 390,000 clones; roughly nine tenths are singletons. Study members were between about 18 and 95 years old and lived in some 22 US regions. The clonotype originates from a man aged 30-40 years who had recovered from COVID-19. The chain joins TRBV5-1 to TRBJ1-2, with TRBD1 as a possible D gene (6 bases). Sequencing used PBMCs or T cells enriched from blood (not recorded which). CDR3 DNA sequence: TGCGCCAGCAGTACAGGGCAGGGCGGCTATGGCTACACCTTC. It translates to CASSTGQGGYGYTF.